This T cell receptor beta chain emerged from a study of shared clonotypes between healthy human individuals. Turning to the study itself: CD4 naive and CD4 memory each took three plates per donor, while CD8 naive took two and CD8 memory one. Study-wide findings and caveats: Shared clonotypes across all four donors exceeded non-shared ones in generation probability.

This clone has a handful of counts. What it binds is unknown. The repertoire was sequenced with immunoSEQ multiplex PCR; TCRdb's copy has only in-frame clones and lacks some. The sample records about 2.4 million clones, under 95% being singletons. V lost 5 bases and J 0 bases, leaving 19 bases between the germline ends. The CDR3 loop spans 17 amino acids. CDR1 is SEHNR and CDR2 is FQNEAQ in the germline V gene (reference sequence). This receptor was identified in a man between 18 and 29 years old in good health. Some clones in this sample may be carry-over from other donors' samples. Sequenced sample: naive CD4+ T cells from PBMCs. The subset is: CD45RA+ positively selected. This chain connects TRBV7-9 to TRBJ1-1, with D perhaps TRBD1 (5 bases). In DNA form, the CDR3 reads TGTGCCAGCAGCCCCATTGGGGGAAGGGGTTTGAACACTGAAGCTTTCTTT. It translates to CASSPIGGRGLNTEAFF. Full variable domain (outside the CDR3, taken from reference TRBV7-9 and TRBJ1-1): DTGVSQNPRHKITKRGQNVTFRCDPISEHNRLYWYRQTLGQGPEFLTYFQNEAQLEKSRLLSDRFSAERPKGSFSTLEIQRTEQGDSAMYLCASSPIGGRGLNTEAFFGQGTRLTVV.